These 25 T cell receptor beta chains were all obtained from the same sample, sequenced in a study of blood T cell repertoires in COVID-19. Generated by immunoSEQ multiplex PCR, the TCRdb table keeps only in-frame clones and is missing some. The sample has about 280,000 clones, 89% seen once. The sequenced sample consisted of peripheral blood. These receptors came from a woman in her 30s with COVID-19, enrolled during active disease.

The chain links TRBV29-1 to TRBJ1-2, with 9 bases that match TRBD1. With V trimmed by 4 bases and J by 8 bases, 14 bases remained unmatched. CDR1 is SQVTM and CDR2 is ANQGSEA in the germline V gene. This CDR3 is 15 amino acids long. The CDR3 sequence: CSVVILAQGAEGYTF. In nucleotides, the CDR3 is TGCAGCGTTGTAATCTTAGCACAGGGGGCCGAGGGCTACACCTTC.

This chain uses TRBV11-2 with TRBJ2-2; maybe TRBD1 (5 bases). This CDR3 region has 14 residues. CDR1 is SGHAT, CDR2 FQNNGV, per germline. Trimming removed 0 bases from V and 5 bases from J, with 7 bases in between. CDR3 DNA sequence: TGTGCCAGCAGCTTAGATTCAGGGACCGGGGAGCTGTTTTTT. It codes for CASSLDSGTGELFF.

This clone was found a few times. The chain links TRBV7-2 to TRBJ1-4, with D unclear. CDR1 and CDR2 from the germline V gene are SGHTA and FQGNSA. This CDR3 contains 15 residues. Trimming stripped 2 bases from V and 8 bases from J, with 15 bases between. The CDR3 loop is CASSLMGSGEEKLFF. The CDR3 bases are TGTGCCAGCAGCTTAATGGGCTCCGGGGAGGAAAAACTGTTTTTT.

The chain couples TRBV27 to TRBJ2-7; 12 positions agree with TRBD2. Germline V gene data show CDR1 as MNHEY and CDR2 as SMNVEV (reference sequence). CDR3 length: 16 residues. J gave up 1 base and V 5 bases, and 6 bases lay outside the gene matches. The CDR3 reads CASSPRTSGVSYEQYF. The CDR3 DNA sequence: TGTGCCAGCAGTCCTAGGACTAGCGGGGTGTCCTACGAGCAGTACTTC.

The gene calls are TRBV30 and TRBJ1-1, with D uncertain. With 4 bases removed from V and 7 bases from J, the gap between germline ends came to 13 bases. Germline V CDR1 and CDR2: GTSNPN, SVGIG (reference sequence). The length of the CDR3 is 12 residues. The CDR3 spells CAWTRGGGEAFF. DNA for the CDR3: TGTGCCTGGACCCGAGGTGGCGGTGAAGCTTTCTTT.

This sequence joins TRBV28 and TRBJ2-5, with D maybe TRBD1 (5 bases). Trimming shortened V by 5 bases and J by 2 bases, and 12 bases separated the two germline ends. Looked up from germline, CDR1 is MDHEN and CDR2 is SYDVKM. The CDR3 runs 14 residues. The CDR3 spells CASSGGQPQETQYF. The CDR3 nucleotides read TGTGCCAGCAGTGGCGGACAACCTCAAGAGACCCAGTACTTC. Full variable domain (missing parts from reference TRBV28 and TRBJ2-5): DVKVTQSSRYLVKRTGEKVFLECVQDMDHENMFWYRQDPGLGLRLIYFSYDVKMKEKGDIPEGYSVSREKKERFSLILESASTNQTSMYLCASSGGQPQETQYFGPGTRLLVL.

V usage is TRBV30 and J usage is TRBJ2-1; 8 bases line up with TRBD2. Germline V gene data show CDR1 as GTSNPN and CDR2 as SVGIG (reference sequence). The CDR3 sequence is 14 residues long. V lost 1 base, J lost 10 bases, and 9 bases stayed unmatched. For the CDR3, the DNA is TGTGCCTGGAGTGGAACGGGGGGGCTATTGGAGCAGTTCTTC. Protein: CAWSGTGGLLEQFF. The full variable domain, rest sourced from reference TRBV30 and TRBJ2-1, is SQTIHQWPATLVQPVGSPLSLECTVEGTSNPNLYWYRQAAGRGLQLLFYSVGIGQISSEVPQNLSASRPQDRQFILSSKKLLLSDSGFYLCAWSGTGGLLEQFFGPGTRLTVL.

The V call is TRBV19, the J call TRBJ2-5, with D possibly matching TRBD2 (6 bases). V was shortened by 5 bases and J by 5 bases, with 18 bases between the two germline ends. CDR3 length: 15 amino acids. Germline loops: CDR1 LNHDA, CDR2 SQIVND (reference sequence). The chain's CDR3 is CASSGQGGPRETQYF. Written as DNA, the CDR3 is TGTGCCAGTAGTGGGCAGGGAGGACCGCGGGAGACCCAGTACTTC.

The J gene is TRBJ1-6, the V gene TRBV4-1, with D maybe TRBD1 (5 bases). Trimming stripped 7 bases from V and 8 bases from J, with 18 bases between. CDR3 length: 15 residues. The V gene's germline CDR1 is MGHRA and CDR2 YSYEKL. The chain's CDR3 is CASNTVQGPDSPLHF. The CDR3 DNA reads TGCGCCAGCAACACCGTCCAGGGTCCGGATTCACCCCTCCACTTT.

This clone was detected only a few times. The rearrangement joins TRBV10-3 to TRBJ1-1; TRBD1 matches at 9 bases. Trimming took 4 bases from V and 10 from J; bases not matched to a gene: 10. Germline V gene sequence: CDR1 ENHRY, CDR2 SYGVKD. This CDR3 is 14 amino acids long. CDR3 DNA: TGTGCCATCAGTGGGCCGGGACAGGGATTCATAGCTTTCTTT. This sequence encodes CAISGPGQGFIAFF.

V gene TRBV7-2 combines with J gene TRBJ2-7; the match to TRBD1 covers 7 bases. The ends lost 4 bases at V and 2 bases at J; junction bases unmatched: 5. The CDR3 runs to 14 residues. Germline CDR1 reads SGHTA; CDR2 reads FQGNSA. The CDR3 sequence is CASSSRQGPYEQYF. The CDR3 DNA sequence: TGTGCCAGCAGCTCCCGACAGGGTCCCTACGAGCAGTACTTC.

This clone was seen a single time. The genes are TRBV6-1 and TRBJ2-7, with 12 bases matching TRBD1. The V and J ends lost 4 bases and 4 bases, in that order; junction bases with no gene match: 11. Germline V gives CDR1 MNHNS, CDR2 SASEGT. CDR3 size: 17 residues. The CDR3 spells CASSGIGVGQGAYEQYF. The CDR3 DNA reads as TGTGCCAGCAGTGGAATAGGGGTGGGACAGGGGGCTTACGAGCAGTACTTC.

The rearrangement links TRBV24-1 to TRBJ1-1; D is possibly TRBD1 (5 bases). This CDR3 is built from 13 residues. Trimming removed 4 bases from V and 4 bases from J, with 9 bases in between. Germline values: CDR1 KGHDR, CDR2 SFDVKD. The DNA of the CDR3 is TGTGCCACCAGTGAGCCAGGGTTCACTGAAGCTTTCTTT. Amino acid sequence: CATSEPGFTEAFF.

The chain carries TRBV5-1 and TRBJ2-2; D is perhaps TRBD1 (5 bases). From germline, CDR1 is SGHRS and CDR2 YFSETQ. CDR3 length: 15 residues. V was shortened by 4 bases and J by 6 bases, with 16 bases between the two germline ends. This CDR3 reads CASSPQVNQAGELFF. The CDR3 DNA follows: TGCGCCAGCAGCCCACAGGTTAACCAGGCCGGGGAGCTGTTTTTT.

As regards this clone: This specimen includes other DNA sequences encoding the same CDR3. This sequence joins TRBV4-1 and TRBJ2-7, with D possibly TRBD2 on 6 matching bases. The V gene's germline CDR1 is MGHRA and CDR2 YSYEKL. The CDR3 extends over 15 amino acids. V was pared by 1 base and J by 2 bases, with 12 bases between. The CDR3 spells CASSQGRGGTYEQYF. CDR3 coding DNA: TGCGCCAGCAGCCAAGGGCGGGGAGGAACCTACGAGCAGTACTTC.

This sequence joins TRBV5-1 and TRBJ2-7, with unresolved D. This CDR3 region has 14 residues. Germline CDR1 is SGHRS and CDR2 is YFSETQ. V was trimmed by 1 base and J by 0 bases, leaving 8 bases between them. The CDR3 coding sequence is TGCGCCAGCAGCTTGTACAGTAACTCCTACGAGCAGTACTTC. It yields the protein CASSLYSNSYEQYF.

Notes on this clone: Other DNA sequences from this sample encode an identical CDR3 as well. CDR3 residues: CASSEPYPQGAVYEQYF. The DNA of the CDR3 is TGTGCCAGCAGTGAGCCATACCCTCAGGGGGCGGTCTACGAGCAGTACTTC. J is TRBJ2-7 and V is TRBV2; TRBD1 matches at 8 bases. CDR3 length: 17 residues. Germline CDR1 SNHLY, CDR2 FYNNEI. J gave up 3 bases and V 3 bases, and 13 bases lay outside the gene matches.

The chain's CDR3 is CASSSPGRRTLHF. CDR3 DNA sequence: TGTGCCAGCAGTAGTCCGGGGAGGAGGACCCTCCACTTT. This chain links TRBV25-1 with TRBJ1-6; D gene ambiguous. The germline V and J ends were trimmed by 5 bases and 14 bases, with 16 bases remaining between them. The germline gives CDR1 MGHDK, CDR2 SYGVNS. The CDR3 sequence is 13 residues long. The whole variable domain, remainder taken from reference TRBV25-1 and TRBJ1-6, is EADIYQTPRYLVIGTGKKITLECSQTMGHDKMYWYQQDPGMELHLIHYSYGVNSTEKGDLSSESTVSRIRTEHFPLTLESARPSHTSQYLCASSSPGRRTLHFGNGTRLTVT.

The rearrangement joins TRBV10-3 to TRBJ2-1, with 7 nucleotides matching TRBD2. In germline, CDR1 is ENHRY, CDR2 SYGVKD. CDR3 length equals 15 residues. The V segment lost 3 bases and the J segment 7 bases; nucleotides outside the gene matches: 9. As DNA, the CDR3 is TGTGCCATCAGTGAAGGGCGGGGGAGGAGGAATGAGCAGTTCTTC. This codes for CAISEGRGRRNEQFF.

The genes are TRBV21-1 and TRBJ1-2. TRBV21-1 counts as a pseudogene. The length of the CDR3 is 14 residues. The CDR3 protein is CASSKAPRRGTPTF. For the CDR3, the DNA is TGTGCCAGCAGCAAAGCACCCCGGAGGGGTACTCCCACCTTC.

The chain combines TRBV5-6 with TRBJ1-2; TRBD1 is a possible D gene (6 bases). With 5 bases removed from V and 4 bases from J, the gap between germline ends came to 18 bases. There are 15 residues in the CDR3. Per the germline V gene, CDR1 is SGHDT and CDR2 is YYEEEE. This chain's CDR3 is CASRRDWGGLYGYTF. The CDR3 bases are TGTGCCAGCAGAAGGGACTGGGGGGGCCTCTATGGCTACACCTTC.

This clone is a singleton in its sample. The V gene is TRBV6-5, the J gene TRBJ2-3; TRBD1 is a possible D gene (5 bases). Germline CDR1 is MNHEY and CDR2 is SVGAGI. Trimming left V 2 bases short and J 2 bases short, with 11 bases between. The length of the CDR3 is 15 residues. The CDR3 bases are TGTGCCAGCAGTTACCTCAGGGCTTTCACAGATACGCAGTATTTT. Translating gives CASSYLRAFTDTQYF.

This sequence joins TRBV2 and TRBJ1-3, with a possible D match to TRBD1 (6 bases). V lost 5 bases and J 0 bases, leaving 14 bases between the germline ends. This CDR3 has 16 amino acids. Per germline, CDR1 SNHLY and CDR2 FYNNEI. The CDR3 DNA sequence: TGTGCCAGCAGTTCGGACAGACTAATCTCTGGAAACACCATATATTTT. It is translated as CASSSDRLISGNTIYF. The complete variable domain, with remaining parts taken from reference TRBV2 and TRBJ1-3, reads EPEVTQTPSHQVTQMGQEVILRCVPISNHLYFYWYRQILGQKVEFLVSFYNNEISEKSEIFDDQFSVERPDGSNFTLKIRSTKLEDSAMYFCASSSDRLISGNTIYFGEGSWLTVV.

The CDR3 sequence: CASSSSGQGYYGYTF. CDR3 sequence (DNA): TGTGCCAGCAGCTCCTCGGGACAGGGGTACTATGGCTACACCTTC. The V gene is TRBV5-4, the J gene TRBJ1-2; 10 bases align to TRBD1. J lost 3 bases, V lost 3 bases, and 5 bases had no gene match. Germline lookup yields CDR1 SGHNT and CDR2 YYREEE (reference sequence). CDR3 length equals 15 residues.

The chain carries TRBV10-3 and TRBJ1-2; D is perhaps TRBD1 (6 bases). The CDR3 has 14 residues. The V gene's germline CDR1 is ENHRY and CDR2 SYGVKD. V lost 2 bases, J lost 6 bases, and 13 bases lay in between. CDR3 coding DNA: TGTGCCATCAGTGAGCCCTCGGACAGTCATGGCTACACCTTC. This translates into CAISEPSDSHGYTF.